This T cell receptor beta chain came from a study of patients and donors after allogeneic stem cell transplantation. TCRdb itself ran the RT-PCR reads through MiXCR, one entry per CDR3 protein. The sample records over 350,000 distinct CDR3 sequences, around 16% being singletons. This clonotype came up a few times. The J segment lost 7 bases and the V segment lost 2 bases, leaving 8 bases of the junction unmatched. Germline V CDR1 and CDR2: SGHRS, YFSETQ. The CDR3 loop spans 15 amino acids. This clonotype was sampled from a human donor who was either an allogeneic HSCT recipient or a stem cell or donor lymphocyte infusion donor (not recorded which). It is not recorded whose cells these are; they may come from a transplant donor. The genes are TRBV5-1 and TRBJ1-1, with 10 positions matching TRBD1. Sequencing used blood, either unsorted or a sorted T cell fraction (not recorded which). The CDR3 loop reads CASSLRGQGLIEAFF. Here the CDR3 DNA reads TGCGCCAGCAGCTTACGGGGACAGGGGCTGATTGAAGCTTTCTTT.